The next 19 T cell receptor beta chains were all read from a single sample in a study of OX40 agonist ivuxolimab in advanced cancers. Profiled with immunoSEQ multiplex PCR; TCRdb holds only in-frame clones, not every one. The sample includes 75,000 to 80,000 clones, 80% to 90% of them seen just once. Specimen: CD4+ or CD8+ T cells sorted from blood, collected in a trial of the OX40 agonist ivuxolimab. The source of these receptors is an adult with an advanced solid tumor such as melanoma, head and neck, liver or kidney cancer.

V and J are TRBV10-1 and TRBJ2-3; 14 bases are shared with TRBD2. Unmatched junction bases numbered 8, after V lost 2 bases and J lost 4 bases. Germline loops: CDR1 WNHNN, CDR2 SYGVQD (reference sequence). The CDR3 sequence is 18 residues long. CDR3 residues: CASSERTSGGPDSDTQYF. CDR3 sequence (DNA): TGCGCCAGCAGTGAGCGGACTAGCGGGGGGCCCGACTCAGATACGCAGTATTTT.

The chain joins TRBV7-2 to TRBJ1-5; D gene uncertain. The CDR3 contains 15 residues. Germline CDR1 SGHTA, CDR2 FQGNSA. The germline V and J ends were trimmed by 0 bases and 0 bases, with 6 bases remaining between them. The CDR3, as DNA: TGTGCCAGCAGCTTAGCTCGGGGTAGCAATCAGCCCCAGCATTTT. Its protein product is CASSLARGSNQPQHF.

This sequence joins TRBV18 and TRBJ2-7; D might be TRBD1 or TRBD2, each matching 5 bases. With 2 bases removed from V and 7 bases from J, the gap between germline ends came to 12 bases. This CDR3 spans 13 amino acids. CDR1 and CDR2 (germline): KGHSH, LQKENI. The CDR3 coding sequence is TGTGCCAGCTCACCAAGAGGGGTTAGAGAGCAGTACTTC. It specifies CASSPRGVREQYF.

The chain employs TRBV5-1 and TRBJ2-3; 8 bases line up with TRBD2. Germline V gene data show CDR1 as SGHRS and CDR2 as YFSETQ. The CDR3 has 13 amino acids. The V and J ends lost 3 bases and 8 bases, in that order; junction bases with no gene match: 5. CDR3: CASSSGTSGTQYF. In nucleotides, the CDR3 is TGCGCCAGCAGCTCTGGGACTAGTGGTACGCAGTATTTT.

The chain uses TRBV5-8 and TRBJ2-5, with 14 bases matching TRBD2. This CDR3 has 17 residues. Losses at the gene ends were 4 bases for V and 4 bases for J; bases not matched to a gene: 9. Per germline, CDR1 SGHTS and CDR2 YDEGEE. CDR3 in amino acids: CASSLGLAGGEGETQYF. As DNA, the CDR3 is TGTGCCAGCAGCCTCGGACTAGCGGGAGGAGAGGGAGAGACCCAGTACTTC.

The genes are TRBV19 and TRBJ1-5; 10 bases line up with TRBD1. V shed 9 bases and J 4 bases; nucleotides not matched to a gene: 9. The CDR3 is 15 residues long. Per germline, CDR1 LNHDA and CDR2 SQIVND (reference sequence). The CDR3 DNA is TGTGCCAGCCACACCGCGGGACAGGGGAATCAGCCCCAGCATTTT. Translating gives CASHTAGQGNQPQHF.

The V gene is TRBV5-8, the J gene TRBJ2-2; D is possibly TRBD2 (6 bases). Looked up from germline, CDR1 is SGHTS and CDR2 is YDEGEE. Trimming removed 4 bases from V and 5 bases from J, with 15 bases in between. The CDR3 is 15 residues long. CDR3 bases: TGTGCCAGCAGCCGGGCCGGGCGGGGAACCGGGGAGCTGTTTTTT. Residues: CASSRAGRGTGELFF.

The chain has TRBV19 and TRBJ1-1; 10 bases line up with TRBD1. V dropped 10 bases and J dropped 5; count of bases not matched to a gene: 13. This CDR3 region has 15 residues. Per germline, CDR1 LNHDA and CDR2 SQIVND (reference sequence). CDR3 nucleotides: TGTGCCACTCATCAGGGACAGGGGAGGGAAACTGAAGCTTTCTTT. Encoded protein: CATHQGQGRETEAFF.

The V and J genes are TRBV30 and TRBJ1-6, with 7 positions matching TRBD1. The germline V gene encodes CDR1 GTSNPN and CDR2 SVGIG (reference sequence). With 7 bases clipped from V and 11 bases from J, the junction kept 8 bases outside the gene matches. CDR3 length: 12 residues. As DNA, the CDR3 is TGTGCCTCGGACAGGCCGGCGGCACCCCTCCACTTT. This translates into CASDRPAAPLHF.

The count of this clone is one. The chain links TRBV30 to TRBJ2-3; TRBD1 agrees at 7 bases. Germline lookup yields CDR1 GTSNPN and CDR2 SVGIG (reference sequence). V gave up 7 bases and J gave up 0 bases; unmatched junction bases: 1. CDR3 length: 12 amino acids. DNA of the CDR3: TGTGCCTCGGGACAGAGCACAGATACGCAGTATTTT. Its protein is CASGQSTDTQYF.

CDR3 in amino acids: CSAGTDYEQYF. Written as DNA, the CDR3 is TGCAGTGCCGGGACAGACTACGAGCAGTACTTC. The chain links TRBV29-1 to TRBJ2-7; 7 positions agree with TRBD1. CDR1 is SQVTM and CDR2 is ANQGSEA in the germline V gene. The CDR3 has 11 residues.

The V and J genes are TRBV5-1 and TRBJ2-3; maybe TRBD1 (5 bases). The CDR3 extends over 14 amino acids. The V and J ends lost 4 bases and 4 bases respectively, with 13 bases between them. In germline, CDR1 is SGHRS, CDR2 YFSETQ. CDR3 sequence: CASSTQGIADTQYF. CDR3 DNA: TGCGCCAGCAGCACCCAGGGCATCGCAGATACGCAGTATTTT.

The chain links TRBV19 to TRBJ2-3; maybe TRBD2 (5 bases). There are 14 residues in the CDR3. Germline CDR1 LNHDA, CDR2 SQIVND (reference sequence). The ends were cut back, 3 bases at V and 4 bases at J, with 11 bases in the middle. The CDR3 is CASSIGEQADTQYF. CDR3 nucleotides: TGTGCCAGTAGTATCGGGGAACAAGCAGATACGCAGTATTTT.

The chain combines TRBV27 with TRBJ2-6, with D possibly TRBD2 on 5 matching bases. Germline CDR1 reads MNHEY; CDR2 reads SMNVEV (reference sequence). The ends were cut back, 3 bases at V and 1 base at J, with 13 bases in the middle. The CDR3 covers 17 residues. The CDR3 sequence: CASSLVARRSGANVLTF. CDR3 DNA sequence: TGTGCCAGCAGTTTGGTAGCGAGGAGATCTGGGGCCAACGTCCTGACTTTC. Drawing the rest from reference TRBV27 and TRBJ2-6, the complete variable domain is EAQVTQNPRYLITVTGKKLTVTCSQNMNHEYMSWYRQDPGLGLRQIYYSMNVEVTDKGDVPEGYKVSRKEKRNFPLILESPSPNQTSLYFCASSLVARRSGANVLTFGAGSRLTVL.

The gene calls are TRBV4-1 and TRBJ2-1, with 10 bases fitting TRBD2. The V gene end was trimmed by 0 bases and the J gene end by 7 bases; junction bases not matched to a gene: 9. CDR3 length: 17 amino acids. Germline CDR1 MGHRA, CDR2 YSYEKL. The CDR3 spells CASSQEPALAGKNEQFF. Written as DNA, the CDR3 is TGCGCCAGCAGCCAAGAACCAGCACTAGCGGGAAAGAATGAGCAGTTCTTC.

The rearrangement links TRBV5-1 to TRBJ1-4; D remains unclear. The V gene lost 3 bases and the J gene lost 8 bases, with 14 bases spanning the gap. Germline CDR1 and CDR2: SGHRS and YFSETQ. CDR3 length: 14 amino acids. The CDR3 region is CASSSAQVGEKLFF. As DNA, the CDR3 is TGCGCCAGCAGCTCCGCCCAGGTGGGGGAAAAACTGTTTTTT.

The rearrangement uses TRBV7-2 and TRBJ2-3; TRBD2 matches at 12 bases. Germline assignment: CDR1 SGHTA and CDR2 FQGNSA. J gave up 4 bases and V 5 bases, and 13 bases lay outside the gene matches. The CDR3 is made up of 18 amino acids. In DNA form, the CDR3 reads TGTGCCAGCAGCCGGCTGACTAGCGGGGGCCTAAGTGCAGATACGCAGTATTTT. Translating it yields CASSRLTSGGLSADTQYF. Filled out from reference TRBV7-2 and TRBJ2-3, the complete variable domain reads GAGVSQSPSNKVTEKGKDVELRCDPISGHTALYWYRQSLGQGLEFLIYFQGNSAPDKSGLPSDRFSAERTGGSVSTLTIQRTQQEDSAVYLCASSRLTSGGLSADTQYFGPGTRLTVL.

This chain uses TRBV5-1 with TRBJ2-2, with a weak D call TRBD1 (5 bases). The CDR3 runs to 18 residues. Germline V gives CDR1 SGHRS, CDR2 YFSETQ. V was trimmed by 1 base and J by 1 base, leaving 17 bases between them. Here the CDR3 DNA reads TGCGCCAGCAGCTTGTTTAGTCCGTACAGGATGAACACCGGGGAGCTGTTTTTT. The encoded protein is CASSLFSPYRMNTGELFF.

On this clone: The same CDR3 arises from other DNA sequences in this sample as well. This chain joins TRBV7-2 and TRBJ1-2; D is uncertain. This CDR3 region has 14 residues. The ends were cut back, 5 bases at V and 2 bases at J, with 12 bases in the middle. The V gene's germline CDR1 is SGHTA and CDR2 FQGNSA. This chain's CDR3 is CASSPDTGNYGYTF. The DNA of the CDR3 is TGTGCCAGCAGCCCCGACACGGGGAACTATGGCTACACCTTC.